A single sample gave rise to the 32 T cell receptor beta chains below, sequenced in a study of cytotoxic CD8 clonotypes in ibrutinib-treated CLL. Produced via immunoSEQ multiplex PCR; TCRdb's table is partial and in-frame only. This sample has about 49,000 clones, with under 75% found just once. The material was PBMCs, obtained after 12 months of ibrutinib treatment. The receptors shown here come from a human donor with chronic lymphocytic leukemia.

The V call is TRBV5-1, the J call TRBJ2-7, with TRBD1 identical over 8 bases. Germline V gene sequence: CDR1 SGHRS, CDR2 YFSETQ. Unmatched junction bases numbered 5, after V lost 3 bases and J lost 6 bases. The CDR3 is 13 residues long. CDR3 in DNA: TGCGCCAGCAGCTCCGACAGGGGCCCCGAGCAGTACTTC. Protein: CASSSDRGPEQYF.

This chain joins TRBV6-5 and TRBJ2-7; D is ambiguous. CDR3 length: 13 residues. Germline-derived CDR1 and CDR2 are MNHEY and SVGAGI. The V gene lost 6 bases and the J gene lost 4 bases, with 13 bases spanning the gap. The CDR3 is CASRDGVSYEQYF. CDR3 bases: TGTGCCAGCAGGGATGGGGTATCATACGAGCAGTACTTC.

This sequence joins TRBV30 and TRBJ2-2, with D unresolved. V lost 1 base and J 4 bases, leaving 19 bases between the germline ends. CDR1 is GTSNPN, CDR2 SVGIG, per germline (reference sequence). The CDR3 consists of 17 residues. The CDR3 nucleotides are TGTGCCTGGAGTGCCCGTCGCGTACGGGCCGCCACCGGGGAGCTGTTTTTT. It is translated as CAWSARRVRAATGELFF.

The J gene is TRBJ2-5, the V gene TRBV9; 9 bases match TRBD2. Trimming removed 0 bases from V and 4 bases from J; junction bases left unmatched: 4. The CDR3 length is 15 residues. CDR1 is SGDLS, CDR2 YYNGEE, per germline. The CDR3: CASSVVSGGIETQYF. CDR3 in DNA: TGTGCCAGCAGCGTAGTTAGCGGGGGAATAGAGACCCAGTACTTC. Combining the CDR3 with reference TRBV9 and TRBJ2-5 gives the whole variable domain DSGVTQTPKHLITATGQRVTLRCSPRSGDLSVYWYQQSLDQGLQFLIQYYNGEERAKGNILERFSAQQFPDLHSELNLSSLELGDSALYFCASSVVSGGIETQYFGPGTRLLVL.

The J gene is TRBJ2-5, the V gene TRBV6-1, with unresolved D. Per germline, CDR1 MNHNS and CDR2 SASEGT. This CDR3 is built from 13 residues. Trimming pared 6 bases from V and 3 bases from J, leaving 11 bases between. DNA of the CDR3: TGTGCCAGCAGCCCGAGGAGTAAAGAGACCCAGTACTTC. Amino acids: CASSPRSKETQYF.

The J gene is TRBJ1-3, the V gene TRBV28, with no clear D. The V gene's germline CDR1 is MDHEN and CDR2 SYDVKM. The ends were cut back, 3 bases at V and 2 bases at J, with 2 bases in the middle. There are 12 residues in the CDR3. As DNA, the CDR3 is TGTGCCAGCAGTTTCGCTGGAAACACCATATATTTT. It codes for CASSFAGNTIYF.

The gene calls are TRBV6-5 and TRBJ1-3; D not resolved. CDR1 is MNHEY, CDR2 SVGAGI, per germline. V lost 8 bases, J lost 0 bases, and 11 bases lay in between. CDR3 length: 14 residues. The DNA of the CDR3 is TGTGCCAGCCGGCGCCAACTCTCTGGAAACACCATATATTTT. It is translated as CASRRQLSGNTIYF.

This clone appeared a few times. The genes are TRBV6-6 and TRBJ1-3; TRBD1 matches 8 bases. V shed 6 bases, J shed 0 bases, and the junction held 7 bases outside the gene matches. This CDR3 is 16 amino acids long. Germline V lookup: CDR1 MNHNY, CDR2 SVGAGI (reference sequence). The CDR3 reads CASRPGQGNSGNTIYF. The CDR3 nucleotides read TGTGCCAGCAGACCCGGACAGGGTAACTCTGGAAACACCATATATTTT.

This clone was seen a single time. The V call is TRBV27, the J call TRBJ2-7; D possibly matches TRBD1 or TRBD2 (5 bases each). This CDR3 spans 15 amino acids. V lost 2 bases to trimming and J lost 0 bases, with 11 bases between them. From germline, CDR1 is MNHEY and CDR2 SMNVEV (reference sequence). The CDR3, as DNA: TGTGCCAGCAGTTTAGGGCTCGGGACCTCCTACGAGCAGTACTTC. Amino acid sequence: CASSLGLGTSYEQYF.

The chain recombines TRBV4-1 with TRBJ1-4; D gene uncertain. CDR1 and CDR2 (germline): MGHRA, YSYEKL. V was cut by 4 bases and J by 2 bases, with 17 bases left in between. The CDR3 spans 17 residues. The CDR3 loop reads CASSLRAGDTTNEKLFF. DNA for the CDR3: TGCGCCAGCAGCCTTAGGGCGGGAGACACGACTAATGAAAAACTGTTTTTT.

The CDR3 DNA follows: TGTGCCAGCAGCCTCGAAGACCGGGTCTCTCACTATGGCTACACCTTC. Protein sequence: CASSLEDRVSHYGYTF. The chain has TRBV13 and TRBJ1-2; D not resolved. Germline CDR1 is PRHDT and CDR2 is FYEKMQ (reference sequence). The CDR3 has 16 amino acids. V dropped 5 bases and J dropped 3 bases, with 19 bases sitting between them.

The CDR3 is CASSPQPGQSTEAFF. The CDR3 bases are TGTGCCAGCAGCCCCCAGCCCGGACAGTCAACTGAAGCTTTCTTT. The J gene is TRBJ1-1, the V gene TRBV7-3, with D possibly TRBD1 on 6 matching bases. The germline gives CDR1 SGHTA, CDR2 FQGTGA. The V gene lost 5 bases and the J gene lost 5 bases, with 18 bases spanning the gap. The CDR3 is 15 amino acids. Full variable domain (remainder filled in from reference TRBV7-3 and TRBJ1-1): GAGVSQTPSNKVTEKGKYVELRCDPISGHTALYWYRQSLGQGPEFLIYFQGTGAADDSGLPNDRFFAVRPEGSVSTLKIQRTERGDSAVYLCASSPQPGQSTEAFFGQGTRLTVV.

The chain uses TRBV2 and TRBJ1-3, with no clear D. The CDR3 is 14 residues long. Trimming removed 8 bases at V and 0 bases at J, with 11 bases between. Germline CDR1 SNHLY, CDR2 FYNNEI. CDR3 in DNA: TGTGCCAGCCTAAAGACCCCCTCTGGAAACACCATATATTTT. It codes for CASLKTPSGNTIYF.

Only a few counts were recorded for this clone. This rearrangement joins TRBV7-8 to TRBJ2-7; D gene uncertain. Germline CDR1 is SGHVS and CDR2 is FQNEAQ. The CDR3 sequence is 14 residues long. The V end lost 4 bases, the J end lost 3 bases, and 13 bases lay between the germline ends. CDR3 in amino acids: CASSYTVDGYEQYF. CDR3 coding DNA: TGTGCCAGCAGCTATACCGTGGACGGCTACGAGCAGTACTTC.

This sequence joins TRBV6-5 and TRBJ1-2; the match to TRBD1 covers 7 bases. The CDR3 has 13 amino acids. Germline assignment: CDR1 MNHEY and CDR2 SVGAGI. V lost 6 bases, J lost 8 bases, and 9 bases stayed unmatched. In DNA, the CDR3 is TGTGCCAGCAGCGGGGAGGGGGCCCGGGGCTACACCTTC. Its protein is CASSGEGARGYTF.

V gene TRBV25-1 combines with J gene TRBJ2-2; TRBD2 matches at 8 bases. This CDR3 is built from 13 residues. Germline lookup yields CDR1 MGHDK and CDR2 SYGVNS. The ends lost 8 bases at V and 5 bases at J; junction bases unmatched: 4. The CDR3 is CASAGGRTGELFF. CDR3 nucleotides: TGTGCCAGCGCGGGGGGACGTACCGGGGAGCTGTTTTTT.

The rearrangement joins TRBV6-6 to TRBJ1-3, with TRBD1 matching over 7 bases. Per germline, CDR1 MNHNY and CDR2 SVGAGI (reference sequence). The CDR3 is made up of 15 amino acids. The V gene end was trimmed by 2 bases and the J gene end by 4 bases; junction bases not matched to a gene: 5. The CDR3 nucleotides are TGTGCCAGCAGTTACCTGACAGGGAGGGGAAACACCATATATTTT. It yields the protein CASSYLTGRGNTIYF.

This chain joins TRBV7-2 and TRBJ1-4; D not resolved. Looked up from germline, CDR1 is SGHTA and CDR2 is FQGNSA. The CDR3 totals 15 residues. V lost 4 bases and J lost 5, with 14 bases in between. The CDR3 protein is CASSWSGVKNEKLFF. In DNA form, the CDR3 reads TGTGCCAGCAGCTGGTCCGGGGTGAAGAATGAAAAACTGTTTTTT.

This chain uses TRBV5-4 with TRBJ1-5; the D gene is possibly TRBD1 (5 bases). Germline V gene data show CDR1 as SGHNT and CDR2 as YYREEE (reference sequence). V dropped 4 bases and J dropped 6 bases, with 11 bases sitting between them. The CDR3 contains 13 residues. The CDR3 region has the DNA TGTGCCAGCAGCCAGGGTGGGGGTCAGCCCCAGCATTTT. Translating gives CASSQGGGQPQHF.

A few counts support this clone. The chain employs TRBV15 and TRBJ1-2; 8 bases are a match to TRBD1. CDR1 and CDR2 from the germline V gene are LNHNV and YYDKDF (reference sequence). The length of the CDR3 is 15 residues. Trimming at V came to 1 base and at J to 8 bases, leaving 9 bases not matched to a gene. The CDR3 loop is CATSRVGTGRFGYTF. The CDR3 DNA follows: TGTGCCACCAGCAGAGTGGGGACAGGTCGATTCGGCTACACCTTC.

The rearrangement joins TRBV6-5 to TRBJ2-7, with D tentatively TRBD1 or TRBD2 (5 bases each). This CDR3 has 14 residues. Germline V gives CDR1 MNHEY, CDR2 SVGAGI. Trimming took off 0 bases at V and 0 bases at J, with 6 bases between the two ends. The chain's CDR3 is CASSYSGGSYEQYF. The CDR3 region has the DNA TGTGCCAGCAGTTACTCTGGGGGCTCCTACGAGCAGTACTTC.

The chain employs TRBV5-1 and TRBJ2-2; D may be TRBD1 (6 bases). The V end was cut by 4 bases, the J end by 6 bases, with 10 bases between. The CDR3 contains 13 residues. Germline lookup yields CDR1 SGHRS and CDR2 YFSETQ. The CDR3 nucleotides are TGCGCCAGCAGCCGAACAGGGTCCGGGGAGCTGTTTTTT. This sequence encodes CASSRTGSGELFF.

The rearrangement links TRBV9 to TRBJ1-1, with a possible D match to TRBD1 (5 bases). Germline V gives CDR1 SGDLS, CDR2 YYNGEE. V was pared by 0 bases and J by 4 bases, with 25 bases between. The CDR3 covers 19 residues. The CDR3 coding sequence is TGTGCCAGCAGCGTAGTTTGGGCGGGGGGTAATTTTGGAGGCACTGAAGCTTTCTTT. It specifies CASSVVWAGGNFGGTEAFF. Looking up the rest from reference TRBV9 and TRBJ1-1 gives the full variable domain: DSGVTQTPKHLITATGQRVTLRCSPRSGDLSVYWYQQSLDQGLQFLIQYYNGEERAKGNILERFSAQQFPDLHSELNLSSLELGDSALYFCASSVVWAGGNFGGTEAFFGQGTRLTVV.

The CDR3 spells CASSLVSGGAEQPQHF. The CDR3, as DNA: TGTGCCAGCAGCTTAGTATCGGGGGGCGCAGAACAGCCCCAGCATTTT. This sequence joins TRBV11-2 and TRBJ1-5; perhaps TRBD1 as D (6 bases). The CDR3 covers 16 residues. V dropped 1 base and J dropped 7 bases, with 17 bases sitting between them. CDR1 is SGHAT and CDR2 is FQNNGV in the germline V gene.

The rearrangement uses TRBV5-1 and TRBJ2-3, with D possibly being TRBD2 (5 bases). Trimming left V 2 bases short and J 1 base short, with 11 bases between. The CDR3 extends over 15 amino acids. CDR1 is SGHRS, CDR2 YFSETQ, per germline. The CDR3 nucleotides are TGCGCCAGCAGCTTTGAGAGGGTGGGCACAGATACGCAGTATTTT. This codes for CASSFERVGTDTQYF.

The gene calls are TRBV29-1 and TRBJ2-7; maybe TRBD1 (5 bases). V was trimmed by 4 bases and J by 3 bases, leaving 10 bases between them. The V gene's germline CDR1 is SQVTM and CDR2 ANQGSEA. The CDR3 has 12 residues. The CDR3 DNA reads TGCAGCGTTGTAGGGGATTTCTACGAGCAGTACTTC. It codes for CSVVGDFYEQYF.

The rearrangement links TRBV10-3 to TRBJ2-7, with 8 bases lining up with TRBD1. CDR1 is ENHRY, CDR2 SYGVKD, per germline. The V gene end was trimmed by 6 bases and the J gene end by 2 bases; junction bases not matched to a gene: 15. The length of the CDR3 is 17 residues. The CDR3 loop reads CAIRNTGQGITTYEQYF. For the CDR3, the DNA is TGTGCCATCAGGAACACAGGACAGGGAATCACAACCTACGAGCAGTACTTC.

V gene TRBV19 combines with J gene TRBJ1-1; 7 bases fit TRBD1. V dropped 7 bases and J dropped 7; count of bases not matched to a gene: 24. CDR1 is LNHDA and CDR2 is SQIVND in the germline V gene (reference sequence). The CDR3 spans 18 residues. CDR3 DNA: TGTGCCAGTATCAAGCCTTTAGGGGGCCTAGGGCGGGTCGGTGAAGCTTTCTTT. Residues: CASIKPLGGLGRVGEAFF.

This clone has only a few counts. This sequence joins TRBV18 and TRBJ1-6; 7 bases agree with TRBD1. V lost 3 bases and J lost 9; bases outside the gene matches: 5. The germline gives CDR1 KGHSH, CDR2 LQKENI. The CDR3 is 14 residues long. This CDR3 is CASSPDREISPLHF. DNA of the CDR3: TGTGCCAGCTCACCCGACAGGGAGATTTCACCCCTCCACTTT. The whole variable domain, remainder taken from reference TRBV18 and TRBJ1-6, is NAGVMQNPRHLVRRRGQEARLRCSPMKGHSHVYWYRQLPEEGLKFMVYLQKENIIDESGMPKERFSAEFPKEGPSILRIQQVVRGDSAAYFCASSPDREISPLHFGNGTRLTVT.

CDR3 residues: CAIRVDSNNEQFF. The CDR3 bases are TGTGCCATCAGAGTTGACAGTAACAATGAGCAGTTCTTC. V gene TRBV10-3 combines with J gene TRBJ2-1; maybe TRBD1 (5 bases). The ends were cut back, 6 bases at V and 5 bases at J, with 11 bases in the middle. This CDR3 spans 13 amino acids. Looked up from germline, CDR1 is ENHRY and CDR2 is SYGVKD.

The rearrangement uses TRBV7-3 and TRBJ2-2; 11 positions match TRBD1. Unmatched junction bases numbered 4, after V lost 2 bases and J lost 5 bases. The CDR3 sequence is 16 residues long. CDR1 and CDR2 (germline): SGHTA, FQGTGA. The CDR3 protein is CASSLFGQGATGELFF. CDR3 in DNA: TGTGCCAGCAGCTTATTTGGACAGGGGGCAACCGGGGAGCTGTTTTTT.

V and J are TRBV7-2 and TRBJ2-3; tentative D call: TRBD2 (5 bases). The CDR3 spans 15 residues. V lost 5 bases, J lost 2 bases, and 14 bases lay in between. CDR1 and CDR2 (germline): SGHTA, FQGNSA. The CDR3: CASSRRASITDTQYF. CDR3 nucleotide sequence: TGTGCCAGCAGCCGCCGGGCTAGCATCACAGATACGCAGTATTTT.